This record concerns one T cell receptor beta chain sequence. In this sample, this clone turned up once. This receptor's antigen is unknown. Base qualities are not recorded, but no much larger clone differs from it by a single base. The data originate from a study of blood T cell repertoires in COVID-19 (TCRdb year 2020). At the level of the whole study: Samples from collaborators originated in the United States, Italy and Spain and spanned both the acute and convalescent phases of COVID-19. The samples were drawn from the first 160 participants of the ongoing ImmuneRACE study and from roughly 1,300 subjects provided by 6 global collaborators. The repertoires were released in a freely available public database meant as a resource for research on the immune response to SARS-CoV-2. The sample metadata nearly always contained a de-identified subject ID, COVID-19 status, age in years and sex. Where HLA class I and class II types were available, the types were taken from metadata supplied by the sample provider, not from assay-based typing. Subjects who had been exposed to COVID-19, were actively infected with it, or had recovered from it provided the deeply sampled blood TCRbeta repertoires that made up the dataset. The prospective study material was composed of cDNA or gDNA derived from T cells, B-cell-depleted T cells, or PBMCs. Overall study results and their limits: The quantity of clinical and demographic metadata differed by source and by participant and was supplied without curation.

TCRbeta CDR3 regions were amplified from genomic DNA using the immunoSEQ Assay, a bias-controlled multiplex PCR. As for the authors' bioinformatics: Nucleated cell counts per sample were estimated from amplification of reference gene primers within the assay. Sequence reads were collapsed and filtered to measure the absolute abundance of every unique TCRbeta CDR3 rearrangement. For each sample, productive Simpson clonality was calculated by taking the square root of Simpson's diversity index across productive rearrangements. TCRdb holds this immuneACCESS table with in-frame rearrangements only. Some clones are missing; in checked studies, unresolved V genes explain under half, and the rest has no known cause. The V and J calls and clone size come from that table; D and trimming were worked out from the DNA. In this sample the table shows 50,000 or so clones, under 95% of which occur a single time. About 3.9% of the sample rests with the top ten.

For this chain, trimming is 3 bases at the V end and 3 bases at the J end, and the number of junction bases without a gene match is 5. Its CDR3 holds 15 amino acids, cysteine through phenylalanine. CDR3 DNA is the only sequence kept; it has 45 bases, read in frame from the first base. Sequences KGHSH (CDR1) and LQKENI (CDR2) are obtained from the germline V gene. Whole blood was collected in K2EDTA tubes by collaborating institutions according to the institutions' own protocols. For TCRbeta analysis, collaborator samples were shipped as frozen whole blood, as isolated PBMCs, or as DNA extracted from either sample type.

The receptor was derived from a human donor in a cohort sampled during active COVID-19. Sequencing was done on a sample of peripheral blood. The chain employs TRBV18 and TRBJ2-1; 7 central nucleotides agree with TRBD2. The CDR3 region has the sequence CASSPRTSVYNEQFF. The sequenced DNA: TGTGCCAGCTCACCGAGAACTAGCGTCTACAATGAGCAGTTCTTC.